This T cell receptor beta chain came from a study of cytomegalovirus exposure and HLA in healthy donors. Profiled with immunoSEQ multiplex PCR; TCRdb holds only in-frame clones, not every one. The sample yields about 280,000 clones, 85% to 90% seen once. With V trimmed by 5 bases and J by 2 bases, 6 bases remained unmatched. This CDR3 region has 15 residues. In germline, CDR1 is MDHEN, CDR2 SYDVKM. Study-level points and caveats: With high specificity and sensitivity, the classifier reportedly diagnosed cytomegalovirus status. The study recorded about 150 TCR beta chains that were cytomegalovirus-associated. In a later analysis, first-cohort TCR clusters were found to tend to co-occur in the 90 to 150 validation repertoires.

Notes on this clone: The antigen remains unidentified.

The chain carries TRBV28 and TRBJ2-7; TRBD1 agrees at 10 bases. The receptor was isolated from a woman under 30 in good health and CMV-seronegative. Sequencing used PBMCs. The CDR3, as DNA: TGTGCCAGCAGTCAAACCGGGACAGGGGCCTACGAGCAGTACTTC. Protein sequence: CASSQTGTGAYEQYF.